This T cell receptor (beta chain) originates from a study of blood T cell repertoires in COVID-19. Study-wide context: Spain, Italy and the United States supplied samples that represented acute and convalescent COVID-19. Sample material is recorded as cDNA or gDNA derived from T cells, B-cell-depleted T cells, or PBMCs.

Source study methods: By means of reference gene primer amplification, nucleated cell counts were estimated. The data were produced by immunoSEQ multiplex PCR, yet TCRdb's version contains in-frame clones alone and is incomplete. V and J calls and clone size are those listed in that table; D and trimming were worked out from the DNA. The sample shows approximately 100,000 clones, under 80% of them seen only once. This CDR3 has 15 amino acids. Germline CDR1 reads LGHDT; CDR2 reads YNNKEL (reference sequence). The ends lost 0 bases at V and 3 bases at J; junction bases unmatched: 3. The chain joins TRBV3-1 (or the pseudogene TRBV3-2) to TRBJ2-3; 7 bases line up with TRBD2. The sequence was collected from a man in his 70s with active or convalescent COVID-19. The specimen was peripheral blood. The CDR3, as DNA: TGTGCCAGCAGCCAAGATTGGGAGGGAACAGATACGCAGTATTTT. This codes for CASSQDWEGTDTQYF.